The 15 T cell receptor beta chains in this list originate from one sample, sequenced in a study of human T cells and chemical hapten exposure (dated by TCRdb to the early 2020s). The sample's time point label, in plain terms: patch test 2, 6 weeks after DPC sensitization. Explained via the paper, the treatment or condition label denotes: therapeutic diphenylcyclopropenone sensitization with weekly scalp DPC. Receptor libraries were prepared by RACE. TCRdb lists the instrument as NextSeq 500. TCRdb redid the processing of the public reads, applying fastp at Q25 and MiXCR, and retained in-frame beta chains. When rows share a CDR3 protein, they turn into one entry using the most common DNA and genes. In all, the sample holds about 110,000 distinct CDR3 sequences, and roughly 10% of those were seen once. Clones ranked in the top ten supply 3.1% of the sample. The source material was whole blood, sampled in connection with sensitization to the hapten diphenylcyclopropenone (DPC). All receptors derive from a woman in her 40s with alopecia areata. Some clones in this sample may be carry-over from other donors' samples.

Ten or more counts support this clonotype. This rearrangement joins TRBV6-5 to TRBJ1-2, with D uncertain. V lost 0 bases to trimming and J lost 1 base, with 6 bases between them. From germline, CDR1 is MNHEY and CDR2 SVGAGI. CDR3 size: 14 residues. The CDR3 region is CASSYSPYNYGYTF. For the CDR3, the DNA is TGTGCCAGCAGTTACTCCCCGTATAACTATGGCTACACCTTC.

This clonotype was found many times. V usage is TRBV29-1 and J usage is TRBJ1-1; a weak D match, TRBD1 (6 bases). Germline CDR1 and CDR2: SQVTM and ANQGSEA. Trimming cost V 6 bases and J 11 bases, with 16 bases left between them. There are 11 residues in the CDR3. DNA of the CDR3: TGCAGCGTAGACCAGGACAGACGTGCTTTCTTT. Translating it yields CSVDQDRRAFF.

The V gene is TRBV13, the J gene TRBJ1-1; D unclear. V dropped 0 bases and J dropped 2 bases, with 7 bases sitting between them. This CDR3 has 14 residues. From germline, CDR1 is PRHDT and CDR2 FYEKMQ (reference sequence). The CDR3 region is CASSLGTKNTEAFF. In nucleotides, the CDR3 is TGTGCCAGCAGCTTAGGGACGAAAAACACTGAAGCTTTCTTT.

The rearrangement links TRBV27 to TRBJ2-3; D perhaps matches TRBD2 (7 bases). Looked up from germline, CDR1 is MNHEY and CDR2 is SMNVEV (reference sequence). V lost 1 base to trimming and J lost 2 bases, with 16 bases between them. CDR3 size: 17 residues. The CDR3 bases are TGTGCCAGCAGTTTATGGGCGGGGGCCCCTACCACAGATACGCAGTATTTT. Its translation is CASSLWAGAPTTDTQYF.

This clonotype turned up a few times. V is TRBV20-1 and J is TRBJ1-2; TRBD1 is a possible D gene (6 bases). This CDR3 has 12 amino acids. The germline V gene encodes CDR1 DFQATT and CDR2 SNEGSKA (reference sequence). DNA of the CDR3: TGCAGAAATACAACAGGGCGCTATGGCTACACCTTC. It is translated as CRNTTGRYGYTF.

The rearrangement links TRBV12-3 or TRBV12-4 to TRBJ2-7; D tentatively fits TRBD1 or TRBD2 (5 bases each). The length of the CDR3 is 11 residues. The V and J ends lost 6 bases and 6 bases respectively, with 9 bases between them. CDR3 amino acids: CASSSGPEQYF. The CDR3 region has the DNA TGTGCCAGCAGCTCGGGGCCCGAGCAGTACTTC.

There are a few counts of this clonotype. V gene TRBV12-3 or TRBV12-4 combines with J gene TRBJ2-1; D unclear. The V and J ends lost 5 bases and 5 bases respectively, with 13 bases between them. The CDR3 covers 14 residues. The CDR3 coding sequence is TGTGCCAGCAGTGAGACGGGCAGGCACAATGAGCAGTTCTTC. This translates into CASSETGRHNEQFF.

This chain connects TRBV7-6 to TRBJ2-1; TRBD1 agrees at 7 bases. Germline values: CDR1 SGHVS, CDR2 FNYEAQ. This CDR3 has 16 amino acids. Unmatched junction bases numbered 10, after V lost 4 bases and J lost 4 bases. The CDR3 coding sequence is TGTGCCAGCAGCTCACGCCAGGGGGTGGGGTACAATGAGCAGTTCTTC. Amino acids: CASSSRQGVGYNEQFF.

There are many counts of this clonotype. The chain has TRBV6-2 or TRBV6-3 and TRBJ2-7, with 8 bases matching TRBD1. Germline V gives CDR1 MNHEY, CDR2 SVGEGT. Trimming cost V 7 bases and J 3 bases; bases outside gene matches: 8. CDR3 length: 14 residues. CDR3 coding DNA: TGTGCCAGCATCACGGACAGGGACGGCTACGAGCAGTACTTC. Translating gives CASITDRDGYEQYF.

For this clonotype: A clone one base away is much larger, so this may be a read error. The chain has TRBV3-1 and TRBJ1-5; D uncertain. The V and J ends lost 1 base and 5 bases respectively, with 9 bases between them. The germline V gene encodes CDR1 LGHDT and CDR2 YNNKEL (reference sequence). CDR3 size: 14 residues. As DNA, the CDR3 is TGTGCCAGCAGCCAAGTGACAAGTGATCAGCCCCAGCATTTT. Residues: CASSQVTSDQPQHF. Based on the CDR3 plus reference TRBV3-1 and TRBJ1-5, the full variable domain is DTAVSQTPKYLVTQMGNDKSIKCEQNLGHDTMYWYKQDSKKFLKIMFSYNNKELIINETVPNRFSPKSPDKAHLNLHINSLELGDSAVYFCASSQVTSDQPQHFGDGTRLSIL.

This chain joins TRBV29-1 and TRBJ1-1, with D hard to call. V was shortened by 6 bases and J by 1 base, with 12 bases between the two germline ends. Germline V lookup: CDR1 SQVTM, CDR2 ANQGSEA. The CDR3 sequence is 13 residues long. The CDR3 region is CSVDSGGNTEAFF. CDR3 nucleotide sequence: TGCAGCGTGGACTCAGGTGGGAACACTGAAGCTTTCTTT.

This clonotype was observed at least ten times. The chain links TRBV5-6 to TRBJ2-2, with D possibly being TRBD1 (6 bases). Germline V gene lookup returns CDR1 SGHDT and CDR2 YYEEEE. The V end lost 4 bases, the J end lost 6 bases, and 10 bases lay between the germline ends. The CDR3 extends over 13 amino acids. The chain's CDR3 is CASSVTGPGELFF. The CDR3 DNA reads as TGTGCCAGCAGCGTCACAGGGCCCGGGGAGCTGTTTTTT.

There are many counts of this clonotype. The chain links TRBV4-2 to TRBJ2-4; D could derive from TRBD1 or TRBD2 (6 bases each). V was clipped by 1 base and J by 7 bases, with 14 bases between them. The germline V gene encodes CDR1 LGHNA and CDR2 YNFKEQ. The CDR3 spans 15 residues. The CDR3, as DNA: TGTGCCAGCAGCCAAGCGGACGGGGGCGGCAACATTCAGTACTTC. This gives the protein CASSQADGGGNIQYF.

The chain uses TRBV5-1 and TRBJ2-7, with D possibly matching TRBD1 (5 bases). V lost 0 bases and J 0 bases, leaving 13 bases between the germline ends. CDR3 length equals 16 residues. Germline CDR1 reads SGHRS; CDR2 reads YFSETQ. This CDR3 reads CASSLAGSGNSYEQYF. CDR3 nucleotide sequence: TGCGCCAGCAGCTTGGCAGGGTCAGGCAACTCCTACGAGCAGTACTTC.

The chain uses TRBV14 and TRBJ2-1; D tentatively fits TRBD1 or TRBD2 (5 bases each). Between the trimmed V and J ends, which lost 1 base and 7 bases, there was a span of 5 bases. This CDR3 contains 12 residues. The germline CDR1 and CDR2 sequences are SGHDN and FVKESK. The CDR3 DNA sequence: TGTGCCAGCAGCCAAGGGGGGAATGAGCAGTTCTTC. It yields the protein CASSQGGNEQFF.